Below, one T cell receptor beta chain is given with its context. Its antigen is currently not known. The sample holds no much larger clone one base away, and base qualities are not on file. This sample stems from a study of blood T cell repertoires in COVID-19 (dated by TCRdb to about 2020). About the investigation overall: For ImmuneRACE Cohort 3, a participant was defined as recovered based on two consecutive negative NP/OP PCR tests, clearance by a healthcare professional, or resolution of symptoms. Samples were obtained from the ongoing ImmuneRACE study (first 160 participants) and from 1,254 subjects provided by 6 global collaborators. The material from the prospective study consisted of cDNA or gDNA derived from T cells, B-cell-depleted T cells, or PBMCs. Sample metadata almost always included a de-identified subject ID, COVID-19 status, age in years and sex. Subjects who had been exposed to COVID-19, were actively infected with it, or had recovered from it provided the deeply sampled blood TCRbeta repertoires that made up the dataset. The collaborator samples originated in the United States, Italy and Spain and spanned the acute and convalescent phases of COVID-19. A freely available public database, intended as a resource for researchers studying the immune response to SARS-CoV-2, is where the repertoires were released. Where available, HLA class I and class II types were taken from metadata supplied by the sample provider and were not determined by assay-based typing. The full study reports these points: How much clinical and demographic metadata was included differed by source and by participant, and the metadata was provided uncurated.

TCRbeta CDR3 regions were amplified from genomic DNA by means of the immunoSEQ Assay, a bias-controlled multiplex PCR. As for the original processing: Nucleated cell counts per sample were estimated from amplification of reference gene primers within the assay. To quantify the absolute abundance of each unique TCRbeta CDR3 rearrangement, sequence reads were collapsed and filtered. For each sample, productive Simpson clonality was calculated by taking the square root of Simpson's diversity index across productive rearrangements. The clones in this table, taken by TCRdb from immuneACCESS, are in-frame only. Not every clone is retained; where verified, under half of the shortfall comes from an unresolved V gene, and the cause of the rest is unknown. That table is the source of V, J and clone size, and D and trimming were worked out from the DNA. This sample lists over 250,000 clones; around 89% were detected once. 2% to 2.5% of the sample is taken by the ten largest.

Reading the germline V gene gives CDR1 MDHEN and CDR2 SYDVKM. V is cut by 5 bases and J by 6 bases, and the space between the germline ends is 16 bases. From its cysteine to its phenylalanine, the CDR3 spans 14 amino acids. The kept DNA is CDR3 alone, 42 bases in frame from the first base. In the prospective study, participants were 18 to 89 years old, resided in about two dozen geographic areas of the United States, and were enrolled through a virtual design. Cohort assignment in the prospective study relied on participant-reported clinical history from a screening survey and a study questionnaire. In the prospective study, mobile phlebotomists collected whole blood, serum and a nasopharyngeal or oropharyngeal swab from each participant. Additional blood draws and questionnaires over an approximately 2-month period could optionally be provided by prospective study participants. Blood samples from the prospective study were shipped frozen or at room temperature prior to DNA extraction.

The material sequenced was PBMCs or T cells enriched from blood (not recorded which). The source is a woman aged 55-69 years in a cohort exposed to, infected with or recovered from COVID-19 (not recorded which). Rearrangement joined TRBV28 to TRBJ1-1; TRBD1 could be the D gene, as 6 bases match. The sequenced DNA is TGTGCCAGCAGTCCCGGCGGGGGCCTATCTGAAGCTTTCTTT. It specifies CASSPGGGLSEAFF.